One sample yielded the 25 T cell receptor beta chains listed below, sequenced in a study of blood T cell repertoires in COVID-19. Some clones are missing from TCRdb's copy, which holds only in-frame ones; the method was immunoSEQ multiplex PCR. The sample comprises over 60,000 clones, roughly 80% of which are singletons, and about 19% rests with the top ten. Sequencing input: peripheral blood. These TCRs come from a human donor in a cohort sampled during active COVID-19.

This sequence joins TRBV7-2 and TRBJ2-7; 8 positions agree with TRBD2. This CDR3 comprises 14 residues. V trimming: 5 bases; J trimming: 3 bases; junction bases outside the gene matches: 6. Germline lookup yields CDR1 SGHTA and CDR2 FQGNSA. This CDR3 reads CASSQDGTSYEQYF. For the CDR3, the DNA is TGTGCCAGCAGCCAAGACGGGACTAGCTACGAGCAGTACTTC. Full variable domain (outside the CDR3, taken from reference TRBV7-2 and TRBJ2-7): GAGVSQSPSNKVTEKGKDVELRCDPISGHTALYWYRQSLGQGLEFLIYFQGNSAPDKSGLPSDRFSAERTGGSVSTLTIQRTQQEDSAVYLCASSQDGTSYEQYFGPGTRLTVT.

The chain links TRBV6-5 to TRBJ2-5; the D gene is possibly TRBD1 (5 bases). The CDR3 runs to 13 residues. V shed 8 bases and J shed 4 bases, with 14 bases lying between them. CDR1 MNHEY and CDR2 SVGAGI come from the germline V gene. The CDR3 sequence is CASVRRGGETQYF. The CDR3 DNA follows: TGTGCCAGCGTGCGAAGGGGTGGAGAGACCCAGTACTTC.

This clone appeared once. This chain connects TRBV11-2 to TRBJ2-7; the D is unclear. The V end was cut by 4 bases, the J end by 2 bases, with 24 bases between. This CDR3 is 18 amino acids long. Germline values: CDR1 SGHAT, CDR2 FQNNGV. In nucleotides, the CDR3 is TGTGCCAGCAGCTCCACCATACGCAGTATACTCAGGACCTACGAGCAGTACTTC. Protein sequence: CASSSTIRSILRTYEQYF.

V and J are TRBV30 and TRBJ1-2; tentative D call: TRBD1 (5 bases). This CDR3 comprises 13 residues. Germline CDR1 reads GTSNPN; CDR2 reads SVGIG (reference sequence). Trimming stripped 7 bases from V and 0 bases from J, with 12 bases between. CDR3 coding DNA: TGTGCCTCGGGGACTCAAGCTAACTATGGCTACACCTTC. Amino acid sequence: CASGTQANYGYTF.

The rearrangement joins TRBV3-1 (or the pseudogene TRBV3-2) to TRBJ2-7; 9 bases map to TRBD2. V lost 0 bases, J lost 2 bases, and 5 bases stayed unmatched. The CDR3 runs to 16 residues. In germline, CDR1 is LGHDT, CDR2 YNNKEL (reference sequence). The CDR3 protein is CASSQDLQRGAYEQYF. The DNA for the CDR3 is TGTGCCAGCAGCCAAGATCTCCAGCGGGGGGCCTACGAGCAGTACTTC.

The chain uses TRBV3-1 (or the pseudogene TRBV3-2) and TRBJ2-5; TRBD2 matches 11 bases. This CDR3 spans 16 amino acids. Trimming removed 4 bases from V and 1 base from J; junction bases left unmatched: 5. From germline, CDR1 is LGHDT and CDR2 YNNKEL (reference sequence). Here the CDR3 DNA reads TGTGCCAGCAGCCTCCGGACTAGCGGGTCCCAAGAGACCCAGTACTTC. It encodes CASSLRTSGSQETQYF.

The chain links TRBV7-9 to TRBJ1-1; weak D call: TRBD1 (6 bases). The CDR3 loop spans 16 amino acids. Trimming pared 1 base from V and 6 bases from J, leaving 18 bases between. Looked up from germline, CDR1 is SEHNR and CDR2 is FQNEAQ (reference sequence). The CDR3 bases are TGTGCCAGCAGCTTAGAGGCAGGGGAGCTCTCCGCTGAAGCTTTCTTT. This codes for CASSLEAGELSAEAFF.

This chain links TRBV5-1 with TRBJ1-1; D is uncertain. Trimming pared 3 bases from V and 3 bases from J, leaving 15 bases between. Germline CDR1 SGHRS, CDR2 YFSETQ. The CDR3 spans 15 residues. The DNA for the CDR3 is TGCGCCAGCAGCTCGTCAGCCCCCGGGTACACTGAAGCTTTCTTT. Translating gives CASSSSAPGYTEAFF.

Here the CDR3 reads CASSLGRGPRYEQYF. The CDR3, as DNA: TGTGCCAGCAGCTTAGGGCGGGGACCGCGGTATGAGCAGTACTTC. This chain uses TRBV11-1 with TRBJ2-7, with D possibly being TRBD2 (6 bases). The CDR3 length is 15 residues. Germline loops: CDR1 SGHAT, CDR2 FQDESV (reference sequence). The ends were cut back, 1 base at V and 7 bases at J, with 17 bases in the middle.

The chain couples TRBV6-5 to TRBJ2-1, with D perhaps matching TRBD2 (7 bases). CDR3 length: 15 amino acids. Germline loops: CDR1 MNHEY, CDR2 SVGAGI. V was cut by 3 bases and J by 0 bases, with 9 bases left in between. For the CDR3, the DNA is TGTGCCAGCAGTTATGGGGGGGCCTCCTACAATGAGCAGTTCTTC. Protein: CASSYGGASYNEQFF.

The V call is TRBV14, the J call TRBJ2-7, with D maybe TRBD1 (6 bases). The CDR3 covers 15 residues. The V and J ends lost 3 bases and 2 bases respectively, with 14 bases between them. Germline values: CDR1 SGHDN, CDR2 FVKESK. The CDR3 spells CASSQGYRVPYEQYF. CDR3 nucleotide sequence: TGTGCCAGCAGCCAGGGTTACAGGGTACCCTACGAGCAGTACTTC.

V gene TRBV12-5 combines with J gene TRBJ1-1; 11 bases line up with TRBD1. Germline V gives CDR1 LGHNT, CDR2 FRNRAP. CDR3 length equals 14 residues. Trimming removed 7 bases from V and 11 bases from J; junction bases left unmatched: 12. Written as DNA, the CDR3 is TGTGCTAGTGCCGCGGTTCGGACAGGGGGCTCCGCTTTCTTT. It translates to CASAAVRTGGSAFF.

V and J are TRBV10-2 and TRBJ2-7, with 10 bases that match TRBD1. CDR3 size: 13 residues. V shed 5 bases and J 6 bases; nucleotides not matched to a gene: 4. Germline assignment: CDR1 WSHSY and CDR2 SAAADI. The DNA for the CDR3 is TGCGCCAGCAGTAGGGGACAGGGGCTCGAGCAGTACTTC. It is translated as CASSRGQGLEQYF.

The rearrangement uses TRBV3-1 (or the pseudogene TRBV3-2) and TRBJ2-7; TRBD2 is a possible D gene (6 bases). There are 17 residues in the CDR3. Germline V lookup: CDR1 LGHDT, CDR2 YNNKEL (reference sequence). V lost 2 bases to trimming and J lost 0 bases, with 17 bases between them. The CDR3 region is CASSQHLGGASSYEQYF. The CDR3 nucleotides are TGTGCCAGCAGCCAACACCTGGGCGGGGCTAGCTCCTACGAGCAGTACTTC.

With regard to this clone: Other nucleotide sequences in the sample specify the same CDR3. The chain carries TRBV27 and TRBJ2-7, with 10 bases aligning to TRBD1. V was pared by 6 bases and J by 2 bases, with 4 bases of the junction left unmatched. Germline V lookup: CDR1 MNHEY, CDR2 SMNVEV (reference sequence). The CDR3 consists of 14 residues. CDR3 region: CASSIGQGAYEQYF. The CDR3 region has the DNA TGTGCCAGCAGCATAGGACAGGGGGCCTACGAGCAGTACTTC.

The chain is built from TRBV10-3 and TRBJ2-7, with a possible D match to TRBD2 (5 bases). The CDR3 runs 11 residues. Per germline, CDR1 ENHRY and CDR2 SYGVKD. V was clipped by 11 bases and J by 0 bases, with 8 bases between them. CDR3 sequence: CAPGDSYEQYF. CDR3 bases: TGTGCCCCCGGGGACTCCTACGAGCAGTACTTC.

The CDR3 spells CASKRDRVYEQYF. The CDR3 nucleotides read TGTGCCAGCAAGAGGGACAGAGTTTACGAGCAGTACTTC. This chain links TRBV7-2 with TRBJ2-7; 7 nucleotides agree with TRBD1. V trimming: 7 bases; J trimming: 4 bases; junction bases outside the gene matches: 7. Germline V gives CDR1 SGHTA, CDR2 FQGNSA. The CDR3 runs 13 residues.

This chain links TRBV7-9 with TRBJ2-1; 10 positions match TRBD1. The CDR3 runs to 14 residues. V dropped 5 bases and J dropped 10; count of bases not matched to a gene: 8. Germline CDR1 is SEHNR and CDR2 is FQNEAQ (reference sequence). Written as DNA, the CDR3 is TGTGCCAGCAGCGTGTCGGGACAGGGGTTCGAGCAGTTCTTC. Its translation is CASSVSGQGFEQFF.

The CDR3 coding sequence is TGCGCCAGCAGCCAAGATCTCGGGTACGAGCAGTACTTC. Its protein is CASSQDLGYEQYF. The rearrangement links TRBV4-3 to TRBJ2-7, with no clear D. The V end was cut by 0 bases, the J end by 4 bases, with 7 bases between. The CDR3 totals 13 residues. The germline CDR1 and CDR2 sequences are LGHNA and YSLEER.

The rearrangement links TRBV7-9 to TRBJ1-4; no reliable D call. CDR1 and CDR2 (germline): SEHNR, FQNEAQ (reference sequence). The CDR3 runs 15 residues. V shed 5 bases and J shed 5 bases, with 15 bases lying between them. The CDR3 loop is CASSGRQERNEKLFF. The CDR3 bases are TGTGCCAGCAGCGGGAGGCAAGAACGGAATGAAAAACTGTTTTTT.

In this sample, this clone turned up many times. The chain combines TRBV11-2 with TRBJ1-1; 7 nucleotides line up with TRBD1. Per the germline V gene, CDR1 is SGHAT and CDR2 is FQNNGV. V dropped 4 bases and J dropped 5; count of bases not matched to a gene: 10. This CDR3 region has 15 residues. The CDR3, as DNA: TGTGCCAGCAGCTCCCCTTACAGGGGTGGGACTGAAGCTTTCTTT. Its translation is CASSSPYRGGTEAFF. The whole variable domain, filled in from reference TRBV11-2 and TRBJ1-1, reads EAGVAQSPRYKIIEKRQSVAFWCNPISGHATLYWYQQILGQGPKLLIQFQNNGVVDDSQLPKDRFSAERLKGVDSTLKIQPAKLEDSAVYLCASSSPYRGGTEAFFGQGTRLTVV.

V gene TRBV6-1 combines with J gene TRBJ1-2; D possibly corresponds to TRBD1 (5 bases). Trimming cost V 3 bases and J 7 bases, with 18 bases left between them. This CDR3 contains 15 residues. In germline, CDR1 is MNHNS, CDR2 SASEGT. This chain's CDR3 is CASSEEGRGVGGYTF. The CDR3 nucleotides are TGTGCCAGCAGTGAGGAGGGGCGCGGGGTTGGTGGCTACACCTTC.

This sequence joins TRBV7-9 and TRBJ1-2, with unresolved D. V dropped 8 bases and J dropped 7 bases, with 14 bases sitting between them. The CDR3 runs to 12 residues. The germline gives CDR1 SEHNR, CDR2 FQNEAQ (reference sequence). CDR3 sequence reads: CASGEAIGGYTF. The CDR3 DNA sequence: TGTGCCAGCGGCGAGGCGATAGGTGGCTACACCTTC.

The chain carries TRBV5-1 and TRBJ2-7; tentative D call: TRBD1 (6 bases). CDR1 SGHRS and CDR2 YFSETQ come from the germline V gene. The CDR3 consists of 16 residues. V was cut by 0 bases and J by 2 bases, with 15 bases left in between. In DNA, the CDR3 is TGCGCCAGCAGCTTGGGGCCCAATAGGGGGACCTACGAGCAGTACTTC. Its protein is CASSLGPNRGTYEQYF. The variable domain in full, completed from reference TRBV5-1 and TRBJ2-7, reads KAGVTQTPRYLIKTRGQQVTLSCSPISGHRSVSWYQQTPGQGLQFLFEYFSETQRNKGNFPGRFSGRQFSNSRSEMNVSTLELGDSALYLCASSLGPNRGTYEQYFGPGTRLTVT.

The chain uses TRBV14 and TRBJ2-7, with D possibly being TRBD1 (6 bases). Germline V gives CDR1 SGHDN, CDR2 FVKESK. The CDR3 covers 15 residues. The V end was cut by 3 bases, the J end by 5 bases, with 17 bases between. The CDR3 region is CASSQGDTGWDEQYF. The CDR3 DNA follows: TGTGCCAGCAGCCAGGGAGACACAGGGTGGGACGAGCAGTACTTC.